This is a list of T cell receptor beta chains from one sample in a study of blood T cell repertoires in COVID-19. Using immunoSEQ multiplex PCR, the repertoire was profiled, and TCRdb retains in-frame clones only, with some absent. The table includes roughly 260,000 clones, around nine tenths detected once. The specimen sequenced was peripheral blood. Every receptor here comes from a woman in her forties who had recovered from COVID-19. The conserved cysteine and the conserved F or W are not part of the CDR3 here. Each record gives: V gene, J gene, CDR3 protein.

V gene: TRBV6-5; J gene: TRBJ1-2; CDR3 protein: ASSYSADRVYGYT
V gene: TRBV15; J gene: TRBJ2-3; CDR3 protein: ATSRHPGLAERDTQY
V gene: TRBV28; J gene: TRBJ2-3; CDR3 protein: ASRGAGGPSTDTQY
V gene: TRBV19; J gene: TRBJ1-5; CDR3 protein: ASSTQKGGLSPQPQH
V gene: TRBV19; J gene: TRBJ1-2; CDR3 protein: ASSPRDRGSGYT
V gene: TRBV5-6; J gene: TRBJ1-1; CDR3 protein: ASSYRDRGGRNTEAF
V gene: TRBV7-9; J gene: TRBJ1-2; CDR3 protein: ASSFSTGTLVYGYT
V gene: TRBV2; J gene: TRBJ1-5; CDR3 protein: ASRPTGFQPQH
V gene: TRBV9; J gene: TRBJ2-7; CDR3 protein: ASSDSPGLAGGAYEQY
V gene: TRBV7-9; J gene: TRBJ1-2; CDR3 protein: ASSLSGRVPGGYT
V gene: TRBV9; J gene: TRBJ2-7; CDR3 protein: ASSVGAGVYEQY
V gene: TRBV6-5; J gene: TRBJ1-5; CDR3 protein: ASRFGGGPNQPQH
V gene: TRBV14; J gene: TRBJ2-5; CDR3 protein: ASSQSASGGAGETQY
V gene: TRBV24-1; J gene: TRBJ1-1; CDR3 protein: ATTSLRDTEAF
V gene: TRBV3-1/TRBV3-2; J gene: TRBJ1-2; CDR3 protein: ASSQRGNYGYT
V gene: TRBV4-2; J gene: TRBJ1-6; CDR3 protein: ASSQGAGFNNSPLH
V gene: TRBV5-1; J gene: TRBJ2-1; CDR3 protein: ASSSTGINYNEQF
V gene: TRBV19; J gene: TRBJ1-2; CDR3 protein: ASSIMGGYT
V gene: TRBV2; J gene: TRBJ1-4; CDR3 protein: ASSDDYWAIPF
V gene: TRBV12-5; J gene: TRBJ2-5; CDR3 protein: ASARGGKRETQY
V gene: TRBV13; J gene: TRBJ2-7; CDR3 protein: ASSLGRTSDIYEQY
V gene: TRBV7-6; J gene: TRBJ1-3; CDR3 protein: ASSLARQYSGNTIY
V gene: TRBV6-5; J gene: TRBJ1-2; CDR3 protein: ASSYRGGRSNYGYT
V gene: TRBV19; J gene: TRBJ2-7; CDR3 protein: ASRGTGRSYEQY
V gene: TRBV19; J gene: TRBJ1-2; CDR3 protein: ASSIVGGPYGYT
V gene: TRBV5-4; J gene: TRBJ2-5; CDR3 protein: ASSSQGGGETQY